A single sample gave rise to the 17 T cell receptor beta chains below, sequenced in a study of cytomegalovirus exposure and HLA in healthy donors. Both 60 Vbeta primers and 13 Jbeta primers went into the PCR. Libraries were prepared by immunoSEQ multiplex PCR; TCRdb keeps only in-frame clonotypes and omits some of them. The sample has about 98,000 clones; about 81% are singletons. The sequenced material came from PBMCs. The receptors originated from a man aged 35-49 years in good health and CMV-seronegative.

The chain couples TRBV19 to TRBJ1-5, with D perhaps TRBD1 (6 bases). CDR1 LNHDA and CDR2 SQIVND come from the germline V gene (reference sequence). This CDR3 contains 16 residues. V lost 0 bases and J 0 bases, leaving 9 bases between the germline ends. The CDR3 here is CASSIEGGNSNQPQHF. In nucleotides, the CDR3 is TGTGCCAGTAGTATAGAAGGGGGAAATAGCAATCAGCCCCAGCATTTT. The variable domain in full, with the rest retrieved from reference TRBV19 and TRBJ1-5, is DGGITQSPKYLFRKEGQNVTLSCEQNLNHDAMYWYRQDPGQGLRLIYYSQIVNDFQKGDIAEGYSVSREKKESFPLTVTSAQKNPTAFYLCASSIEGGNSNQPQHFGDGTRLSIL.

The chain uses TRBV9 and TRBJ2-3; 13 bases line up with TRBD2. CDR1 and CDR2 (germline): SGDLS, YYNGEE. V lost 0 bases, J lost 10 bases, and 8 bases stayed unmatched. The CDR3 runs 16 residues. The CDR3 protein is CASSVGGTSGGAPQYF. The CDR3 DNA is TGTGCCAGCAGCGTAGGGGGAACTAGCGGGGGGGCACCGCAGTATTTT.

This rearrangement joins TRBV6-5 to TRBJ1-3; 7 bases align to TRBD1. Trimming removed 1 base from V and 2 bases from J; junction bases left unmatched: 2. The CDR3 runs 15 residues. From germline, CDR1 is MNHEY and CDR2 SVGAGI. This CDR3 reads CASSYYRGTGNTIYF. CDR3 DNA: TGTGCCAGCAGTTACTACAGGGGAACTGGAAACACCATATATTTT.

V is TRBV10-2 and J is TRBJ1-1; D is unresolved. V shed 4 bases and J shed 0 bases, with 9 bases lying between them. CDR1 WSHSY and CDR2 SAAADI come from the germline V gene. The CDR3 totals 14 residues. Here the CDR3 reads CASSGAILNTEAFF. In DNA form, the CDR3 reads TGCGCCAGCAGTGGTGCGATTTTGAACACTGAAGCTTTCTTT.

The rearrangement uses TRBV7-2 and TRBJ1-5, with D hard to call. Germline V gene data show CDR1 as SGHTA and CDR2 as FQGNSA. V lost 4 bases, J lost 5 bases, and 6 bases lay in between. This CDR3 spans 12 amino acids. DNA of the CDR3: TGTGCCAGCAGCTCTGGGCATCAGCCCCAGCATTTT. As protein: CASSSGHQPQHF.

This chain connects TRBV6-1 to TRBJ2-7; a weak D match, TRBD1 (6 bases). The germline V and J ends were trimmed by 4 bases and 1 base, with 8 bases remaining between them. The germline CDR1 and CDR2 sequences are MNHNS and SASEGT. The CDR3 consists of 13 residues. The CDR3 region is CASSGQVSYEQYF. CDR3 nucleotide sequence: TGTGCCAGCAGTGGACAGGTTTCCTACGAGCAGTACTTC.

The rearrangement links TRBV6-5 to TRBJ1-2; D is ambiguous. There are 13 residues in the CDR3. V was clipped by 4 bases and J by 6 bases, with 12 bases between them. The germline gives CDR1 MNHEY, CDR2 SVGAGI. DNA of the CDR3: TGTGCCAGCAGTTCAAGCGTTCTGAATGGCTACACCTTC. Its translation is CASSSSVLNGYTF.

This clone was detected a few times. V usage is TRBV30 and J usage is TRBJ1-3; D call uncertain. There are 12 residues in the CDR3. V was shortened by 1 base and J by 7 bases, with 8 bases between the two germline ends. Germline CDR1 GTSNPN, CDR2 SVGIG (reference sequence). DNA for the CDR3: TGTGCCTGGAGTGCCCCTCCCAACACCATATATTTT. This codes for CAWSAPPNTIYF.

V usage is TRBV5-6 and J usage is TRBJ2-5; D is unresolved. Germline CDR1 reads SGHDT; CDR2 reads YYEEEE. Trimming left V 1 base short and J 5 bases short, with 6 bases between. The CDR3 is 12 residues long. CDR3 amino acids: CASSLSRETQYF. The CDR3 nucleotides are TGTGCCAGCAGCTTGTCTCGGGAGACCCAGTACTTC. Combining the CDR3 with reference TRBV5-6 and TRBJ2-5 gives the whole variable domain DAGVTQSPTHLIKTRGQQVTLRCSPKSGHDTVSWYQQALGQGPQFIFQYYEEEERQRGNFPDRFSGHQFPNYSSELNVNALLLGDSALYLCASSLSRETQYFGPGTRLLVL.

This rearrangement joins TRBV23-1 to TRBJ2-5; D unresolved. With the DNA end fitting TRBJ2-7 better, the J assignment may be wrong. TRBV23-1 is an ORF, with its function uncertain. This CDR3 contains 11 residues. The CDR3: CASSQLYEQYF. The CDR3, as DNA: TGCGCCAGCAGTCAACTCTACGAGCAGTACTTC.

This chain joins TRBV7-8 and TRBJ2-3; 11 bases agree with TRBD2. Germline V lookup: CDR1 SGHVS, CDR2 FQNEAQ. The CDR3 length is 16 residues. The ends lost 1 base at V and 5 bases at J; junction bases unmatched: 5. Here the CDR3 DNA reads TGTGCCAGCAGCTTAGGAATGGGGACTAGCGGAGATACGCAGTATTTT. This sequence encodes CASSLGMGTSGDTQYF. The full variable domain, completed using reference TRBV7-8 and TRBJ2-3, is GAGVSQSPRYKVAKRGQDVALRCDPISGHVSLFWYQQALGQGPEFLTYFQNEAQLDKSGLPSDRFFAERPEGSVSTLKIQRTQQEDSAVYLCASSLGMGTSGDTQYFGPGTRLTVL.

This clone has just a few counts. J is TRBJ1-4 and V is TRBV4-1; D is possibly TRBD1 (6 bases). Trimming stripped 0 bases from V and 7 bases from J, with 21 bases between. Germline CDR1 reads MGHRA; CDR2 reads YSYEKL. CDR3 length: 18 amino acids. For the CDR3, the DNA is TGCGCCAGCAGCCAAGAACTAACCACAGGGACAAGGGTTGAAAAACTGTTTTTT. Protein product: CASSQELTTGTRVEKLFF.

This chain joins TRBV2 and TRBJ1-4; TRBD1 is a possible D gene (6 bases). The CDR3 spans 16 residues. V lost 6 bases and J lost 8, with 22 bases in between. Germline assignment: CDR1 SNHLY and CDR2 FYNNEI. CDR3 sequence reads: CASRKDTGFRDEKLFF. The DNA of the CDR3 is TGTGCCAGCAGGAAAGATACAGGGTTCCGGGACGAAAAACTGTTTTTT.

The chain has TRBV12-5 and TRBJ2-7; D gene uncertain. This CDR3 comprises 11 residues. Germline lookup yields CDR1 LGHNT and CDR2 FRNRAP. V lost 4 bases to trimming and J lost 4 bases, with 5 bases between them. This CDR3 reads CASGSEYEQYF. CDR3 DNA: TGTGCTAGTGGTTCGGAGTACGAGCAGTACTTC.

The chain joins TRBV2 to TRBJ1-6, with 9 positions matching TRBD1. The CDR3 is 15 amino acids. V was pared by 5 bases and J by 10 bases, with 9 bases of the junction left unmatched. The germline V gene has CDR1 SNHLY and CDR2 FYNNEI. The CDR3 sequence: CASSRTGVKGSPLHF. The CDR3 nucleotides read TGTGCCAGCAGTCGGACAGGGGTTAAAGGATCACCCCTCCACTTT.

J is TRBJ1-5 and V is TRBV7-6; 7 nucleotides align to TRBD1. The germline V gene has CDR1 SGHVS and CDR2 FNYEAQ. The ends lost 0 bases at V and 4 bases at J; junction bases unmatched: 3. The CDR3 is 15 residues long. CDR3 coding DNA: TGTGCCAGCAGCTTAGCGGCAGGGGGTAATCAGCCCCAGCATTTT. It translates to CASSLAAGGNQPQHF.

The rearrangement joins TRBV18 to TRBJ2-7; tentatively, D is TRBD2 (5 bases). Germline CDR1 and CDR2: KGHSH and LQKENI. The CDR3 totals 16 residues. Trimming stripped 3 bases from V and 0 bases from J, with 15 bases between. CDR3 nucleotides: TGTGCCAGCTCACCTTTTAAGGAGGCCCTCTCCTACGAGCAGTACTTC. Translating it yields CASSPFKEALSYEQYF.